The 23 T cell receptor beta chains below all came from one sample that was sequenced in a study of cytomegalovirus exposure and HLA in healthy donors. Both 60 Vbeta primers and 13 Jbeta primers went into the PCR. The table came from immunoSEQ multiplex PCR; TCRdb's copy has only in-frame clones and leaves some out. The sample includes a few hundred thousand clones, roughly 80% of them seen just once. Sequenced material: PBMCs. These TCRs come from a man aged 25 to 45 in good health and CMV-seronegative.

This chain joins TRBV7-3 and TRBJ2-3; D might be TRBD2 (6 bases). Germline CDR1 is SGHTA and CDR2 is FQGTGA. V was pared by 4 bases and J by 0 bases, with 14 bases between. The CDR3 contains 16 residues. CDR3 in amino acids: CASSSQTSTSTDTQYF. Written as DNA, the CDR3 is TGTGCCAGCAGCTCCCAGACTAGTACTAGCACAGATACGCAGTATTTT.

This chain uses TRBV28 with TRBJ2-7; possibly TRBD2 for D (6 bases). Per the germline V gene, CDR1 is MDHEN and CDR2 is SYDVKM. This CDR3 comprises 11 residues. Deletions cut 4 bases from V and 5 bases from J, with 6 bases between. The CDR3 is CASSWGDEQYF. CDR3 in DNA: TGTGCCAGCAGTTGGGGGGACGAGCAGTACTTC.

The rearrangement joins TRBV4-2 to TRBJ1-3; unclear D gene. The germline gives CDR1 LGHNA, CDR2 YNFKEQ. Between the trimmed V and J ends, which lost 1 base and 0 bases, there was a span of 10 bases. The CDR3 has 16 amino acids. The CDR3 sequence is CASSQATGSSGNTIYF. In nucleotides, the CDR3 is TGTGCCAGCAGCCAAGCGACGGGAAGCTCTGGAAACACCATATATTTT.

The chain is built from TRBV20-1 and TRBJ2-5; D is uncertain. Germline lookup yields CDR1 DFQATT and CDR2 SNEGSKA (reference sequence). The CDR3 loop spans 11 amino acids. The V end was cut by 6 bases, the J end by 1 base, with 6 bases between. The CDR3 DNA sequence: TGCAGTGCGTCTTCCCAAGAGACCCAGTACTTC. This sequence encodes CSASSQETQYF.

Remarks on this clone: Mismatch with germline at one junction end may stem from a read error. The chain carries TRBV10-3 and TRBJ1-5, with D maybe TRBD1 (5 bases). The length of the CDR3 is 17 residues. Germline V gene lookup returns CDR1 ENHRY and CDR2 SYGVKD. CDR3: CAIGESTARQGNQPQHF. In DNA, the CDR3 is TGTGCCATCGGTGAGTCGACGGCTCGGCAGGGTAATCAGCCCCAGCATTTT.

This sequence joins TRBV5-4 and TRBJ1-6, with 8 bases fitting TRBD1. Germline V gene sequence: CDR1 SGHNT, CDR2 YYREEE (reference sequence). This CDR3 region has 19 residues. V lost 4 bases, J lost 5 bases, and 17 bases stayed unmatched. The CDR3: CASSPDRVSPLENNSPLHF. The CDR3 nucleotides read TGTGCCAGCAGCCCGGACAGGGTGTCTCCCCTAGAAAATAATTCACCCCTCCACTTT.

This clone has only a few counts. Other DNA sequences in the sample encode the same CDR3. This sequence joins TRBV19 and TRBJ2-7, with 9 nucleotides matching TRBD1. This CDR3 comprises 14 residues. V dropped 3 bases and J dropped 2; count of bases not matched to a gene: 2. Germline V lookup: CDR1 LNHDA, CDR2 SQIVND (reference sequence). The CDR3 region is CASSIGQGTYEQYF. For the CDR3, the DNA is TGTGCCAGTAGTATCGGACAGGGGACCTACGAGCAGTACTTC.

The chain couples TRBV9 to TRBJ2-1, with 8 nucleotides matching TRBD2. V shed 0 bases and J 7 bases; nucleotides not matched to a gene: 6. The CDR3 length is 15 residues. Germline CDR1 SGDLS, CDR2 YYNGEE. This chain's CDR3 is CASSVGIAGWNEQFF. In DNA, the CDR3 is TGTGCCAGCAGCGTAGGGATAGCGGGGTGGAATGAGCAGTTCTTC.

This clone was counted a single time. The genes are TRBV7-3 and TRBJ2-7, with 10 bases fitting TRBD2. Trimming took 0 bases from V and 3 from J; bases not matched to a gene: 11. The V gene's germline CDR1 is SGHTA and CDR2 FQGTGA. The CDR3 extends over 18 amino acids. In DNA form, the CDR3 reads TGTGCCAGCAGCTTAACTAGCTCTAGCGGGGGATCAAGCTACGAGCAGTACTTC. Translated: CASSLTSSSGGSSYEQYF.

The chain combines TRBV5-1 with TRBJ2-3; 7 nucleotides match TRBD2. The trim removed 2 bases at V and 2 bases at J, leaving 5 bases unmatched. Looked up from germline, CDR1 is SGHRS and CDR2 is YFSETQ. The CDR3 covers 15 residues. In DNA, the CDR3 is TGCGCCAGCAGCTTAACAGCGGGGAACACAGATACGCAGTATTTT. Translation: CASSLTAGNTDTQYF.

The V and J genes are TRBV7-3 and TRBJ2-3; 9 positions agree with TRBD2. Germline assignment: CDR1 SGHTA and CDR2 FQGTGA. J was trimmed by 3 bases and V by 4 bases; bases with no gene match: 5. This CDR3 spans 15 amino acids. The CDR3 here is CASSSAGGPTDTQYF. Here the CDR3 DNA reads TGTGCCAGCAGCTCCGCGGGGGGGCCGACAGATACGCAGTATTTT.

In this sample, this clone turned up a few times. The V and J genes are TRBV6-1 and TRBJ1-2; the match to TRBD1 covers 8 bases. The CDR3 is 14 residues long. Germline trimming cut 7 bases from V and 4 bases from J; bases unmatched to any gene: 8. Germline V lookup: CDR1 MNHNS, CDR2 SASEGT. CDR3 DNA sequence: TGTGCCAGCACCAGGGACAGGAACCTCTATGGCTACACCTTC. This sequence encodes CASTRDRNLYGYTF.

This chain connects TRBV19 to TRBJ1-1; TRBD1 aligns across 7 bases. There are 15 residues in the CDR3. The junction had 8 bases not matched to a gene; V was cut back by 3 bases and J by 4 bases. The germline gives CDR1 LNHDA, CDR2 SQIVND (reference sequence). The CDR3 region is CASSMEGARVTEAFF. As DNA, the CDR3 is TGTGCCAGTAGTATGGAGGGGGCCCGCGTCACTGAAGCTTTCTTT.

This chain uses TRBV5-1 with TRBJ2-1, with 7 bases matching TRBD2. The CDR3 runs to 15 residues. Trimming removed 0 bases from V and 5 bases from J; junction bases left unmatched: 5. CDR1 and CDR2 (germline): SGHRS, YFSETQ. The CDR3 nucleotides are TGCGCCAGCAGCTTGGGGGCGGGGGTTAACAATGAGCAGTTCTTC. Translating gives CASSLGAGVNNEQFF.

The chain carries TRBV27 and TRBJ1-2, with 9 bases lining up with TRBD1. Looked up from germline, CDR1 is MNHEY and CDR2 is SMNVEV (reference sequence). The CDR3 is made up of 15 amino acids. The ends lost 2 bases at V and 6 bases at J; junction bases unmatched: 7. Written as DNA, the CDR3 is TGTGCCAGCAGTTTAGTCCGGACAGGGGTAAATGGCTACACCTTC. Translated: CASSLVRTGVNGYTF.

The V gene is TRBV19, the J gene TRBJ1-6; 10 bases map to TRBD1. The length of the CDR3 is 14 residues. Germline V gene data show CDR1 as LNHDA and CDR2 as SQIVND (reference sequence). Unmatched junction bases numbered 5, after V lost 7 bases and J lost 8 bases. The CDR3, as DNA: TGTGCCAGTACCCCGACAGGGGGCGATTCACCCCTCCACTTT. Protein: CASTPTGGDSPLHF. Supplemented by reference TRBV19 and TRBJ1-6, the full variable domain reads DGGITQSPKYLFRKEGQNVTLSCEQNLNHDAMYWYRQDPGQGLRLIYYSQIVNDFQKGDIAEGYSVSREKKESFPLTVTSAQKNPTAFYLCASTPTGGDSPLHFGNGTRLTVT.

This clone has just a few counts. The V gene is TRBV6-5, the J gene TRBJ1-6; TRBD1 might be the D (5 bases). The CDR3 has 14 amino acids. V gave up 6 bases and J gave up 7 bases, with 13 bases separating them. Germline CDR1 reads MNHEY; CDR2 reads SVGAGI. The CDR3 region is CASSETAENSPLHF. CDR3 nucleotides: TGTGCCAGCAGCGAGACAGCTGAAAATTCACCCCTCCACTTT.

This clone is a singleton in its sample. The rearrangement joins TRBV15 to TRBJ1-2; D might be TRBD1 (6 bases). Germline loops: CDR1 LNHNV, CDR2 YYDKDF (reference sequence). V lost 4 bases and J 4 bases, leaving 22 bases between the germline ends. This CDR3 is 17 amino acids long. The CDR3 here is CATSTGRQVSPTYGYTF. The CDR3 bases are TGTGCCACCAGCACCGGCCGACAGGTTTCCCCGACCTATGGCTACACCTTC. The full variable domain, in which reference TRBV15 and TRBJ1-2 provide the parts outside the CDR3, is DAMVIQNPRYQVTQFGKPVTLSCSQTLNHNVMYWYQQKSSQAPKLLFHYYDKDFNNEADTPDNFQSRRPNTSFCFLDIRSPGLGDTAMYLCATSTGRQVSPTYGYTFGSGTRLTVV.

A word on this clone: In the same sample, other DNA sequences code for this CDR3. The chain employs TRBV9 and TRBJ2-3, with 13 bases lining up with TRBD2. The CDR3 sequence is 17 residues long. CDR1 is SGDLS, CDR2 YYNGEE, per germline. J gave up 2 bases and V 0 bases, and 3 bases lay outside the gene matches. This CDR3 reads CASSVGLAGGSTDTQYF. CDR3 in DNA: TGTGCCAGCAGCGTAGGACTAGCGGGGGGCTCCACAGATACGCAGTATTTT. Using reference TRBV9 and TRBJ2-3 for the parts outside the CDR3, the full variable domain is DSGVTQTPKHLITATGQRVTLRCSPRSGDLSVYWYQQSLDQGLQFLIQYYNGEERAKGNILERFSAQQFPDLHSELNLSSLELGDSALYFCASSVGLAGGSTDTQYFGPGTRLTVL.

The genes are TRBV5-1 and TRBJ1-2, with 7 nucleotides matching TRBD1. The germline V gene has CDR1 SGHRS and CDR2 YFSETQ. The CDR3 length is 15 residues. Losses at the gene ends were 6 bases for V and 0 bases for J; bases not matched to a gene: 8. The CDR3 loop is CASTEGQITNYGYTF. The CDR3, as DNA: TGCGCCAGCACTGAGGGACAGATCACTAACTATGGCTACACCTTC. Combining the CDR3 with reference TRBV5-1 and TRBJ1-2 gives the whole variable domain KAGVTQTPRYLIKTRGQQVTLSCSPISGHRSVSWYQQTPGQGLQFLFEYFSETQRNKGNFPGRFSGRQFSNSRSEMNVSTLELGDSALYLCASTEGQITNYGYTFGSGTRLTVV.

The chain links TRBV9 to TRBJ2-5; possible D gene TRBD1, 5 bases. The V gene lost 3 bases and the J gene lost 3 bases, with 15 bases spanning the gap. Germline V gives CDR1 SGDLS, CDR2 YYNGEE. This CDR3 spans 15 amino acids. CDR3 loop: CASSAGWGPKETQYF. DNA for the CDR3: TGTGCCAGCAGCGCCGGGTGGGGCCCGAAAGAGACCCAGTACTTC.

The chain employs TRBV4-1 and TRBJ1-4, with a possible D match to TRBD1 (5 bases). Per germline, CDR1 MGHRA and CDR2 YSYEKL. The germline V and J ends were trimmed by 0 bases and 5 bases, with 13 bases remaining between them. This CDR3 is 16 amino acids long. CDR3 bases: TGCGCCAGCAGCCAAGAACTTGACAGTACCAATGAAAAACTGTTTTTT. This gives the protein CASSQELDSTNEKLFF.

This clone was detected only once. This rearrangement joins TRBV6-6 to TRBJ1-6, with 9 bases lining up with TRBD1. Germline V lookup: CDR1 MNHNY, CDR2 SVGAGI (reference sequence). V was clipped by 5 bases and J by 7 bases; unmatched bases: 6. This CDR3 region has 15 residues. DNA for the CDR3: TGTGCCAGCAGTAGTACCGGGACAGGGAATTCACCCCTCCACTTT. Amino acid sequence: CASSSTGTGNSPLHF.